This entry lists 24 T cell receptor beta chains sequenced from one sample in a study of control samples from healthy donors and cancer patients. Assay used: immunoSEQ multiplex PCR; TCRdb lists only in-frame clones, some missing. This table has 150,000 or so clones, 85% to 95% appearing once. Sequences were obtained from PBMCs. The receptor set was obtained from a man aged 55 to 70 with colorectal cancer.

The chain is built from TRBV10-3 and TRBJ2-3; the match to TRBD2 covers 9 bases. CDR1 is ENHRY and CDR2 is SYGVKD in the germline V gene. Trimming took 7 bases from V and 1 from J; bases not matched to a gene: 6. This CDR3 contains 15 residues. CDR3 sequence: CAIMGSGGRTDTQYF. The DNA of the CDR3 is TGTGCCATCATGGGTAGCGGGGGACGCACAGATACGCAGTATTTT.

This clone was seen just once. The chain links TRBV7-2 to TRBJ2-7; D unresolved. This CDR3 is 12 amino acids long. V lost 5 bases and J lost 0, with 5 bases in between. Germline V gene lookup returns CDR1 SGHTA and CDR2 FQGNSA. Here the CDR3 DNA reads TGTGCCAGCAGCCAAACCTCCTACGAGCAGTACTTC. It translates to CASSQTSYEQYF.

This clone came up a few times. The V call is TRBV4-1, the J call TRBJ2-5; 7 nucleotides line up with TRBD2. CDR1 and CDR2 from the germline V gene are MGHRA and YSYEKL. V shed 0 bases, J shed 5 bases, and the junction held 15 bases outside the gene matches. The CDR3 has 18 amino acids. CDR3 region: CASSQETMVGGVGETQYF. CDR3 in DNA: TGCGCCAGCAGCCAAGAAACAATGGTGGGAGGGGTCGGGGAGACCCAGTACTTC.

This rearrangement joins TRBV29-1 to TRBJ2-3; D unclear. Trimming stripped 5 bases from V and 0 bases from J, with 15 bases between. Germline V CDR1 and CDR2: SQVTM, ANQGSEA. There are 15 residues in the CDR3. The CDR3 DNA reads as TGCAGCGTTAGGGTAGCCGGGCTTAGCACAGATACGCAGTATTTT. Translated, it gives CSVRVAGLSTDTQYF.

This sequence joins TRBV5-4 and TRBJ2-1; 12 nucleotides align to TRBD1. V shed 4 bases and J 2 bases; nucleotides not matched to a gene: 4. Germline V gene data show CDR1 as SGHNT and CDR2 as YYREEE (reference sequence). The CDR3 extends over 16 amino acids. The CDR3 nucleotides read TGTGCCAGCAGCGTAGGGACAGGGGGCGCCTACAATGAGCAGTTCTTC. Protein sequence: CASSVGTGGAYNEQFF.

CDR3 in DNA: TGTGCCAGCAGCTTGGCCTCGGACAGGGCTTACGAGCAGTACTTC. This codes for CASSLASDRAYEQYF. The chain has TRBV5-4 and TRBJ2-7; TRBD1 agrees at 8 bases. V lost 0 bases and J lost 4; bases outside the gene matches: 6. The CDR3 covers 15 residues. CDR1 is SGHNT and CDR2 is YYREEE in the germline V gene (reference sequence).

The chain combines TRBV3-1 (or the pseudogene TRBV3-2) with TRBJ2-1, with D uncertain. This CDR3 has 16 amino acids. Deletions cut 0 bases from V and 3 bases from J, with 12 bases between. Germline V gene sequence: CDR1 LGHDT, CDR2 YNNKEL (reference sequence). CDR3 region: CASSQDLGSGYNEQFF. CDR3 coding DNA: TGTGCCAGCAGCCAAGATCTGGGTTCGGGCTACAATGAGCAGTTCTTC.

The chain employs TRBV28 and TRBJ1-1, with no clear D. This CDR3 is built from 12 residues. Trimming shortened V by 2 bases and J by 5 bases, and 6 bases separated the two germline ends. Germline V gives CDR1 MDHEN, CDR2 SYDVKM. CDR3 coding DNA: TGTGCCAGCAGTTTAAAAGGGACTGAAGCTTTCTTT. As protein: CASSLKGTEAFF.

The sample holds a few counts of this clone. V usage is TRBV5-5 and J usage is TRBJ2-4; 10 bases map to TRBD1. Germline assignment: CDR1 SGHKS and CDR2 YYEKEE (reference sequence). The V gene end was trimmed by 4 bases and the J gene end by 7 bases; junction bases not matched to a gene: 8. This CDR3 comprises 15 residues. The CDR3 spells CASSLEPTGGNIQYF. In nucleotides, the CDR3 is TGTGCCAGCAGCCTGGAGCCGACAGGGGGCAACATTCAGTACTTC.

Written as DNA, the CDR3 is TGCGCCAGCAGCTTGGCTAGCGGGGGACAAGAGACCCAGTACTTC. Protein product: CASSLASGGQETQYF. This chain links TRBV5-1 with TRBJ2-5; 10 bases agree with TRBD2. CDR3 size: 15 residues. The J segment lost 2 bases and the V segment lost 0 bases, leaving 1 base of the junction unmatched. Germline CDR1 is SGHRS and CDR2 is YFSETQ.

The chain recombines TRBV6-1 with TRBJ1-1; maybe TRBD1 (6 bases). Trimming removed 2 bases at V and 5 bases at J, with 12 bases between. Germline V gives CDR1 MNHNS, CDR2 SASEGT. This CDR3 is built from 14 residues. CDR3 sequence reads: CASSEFTGSTEAFF. In nucleotides, the CDR3 is TGTGCCAGCAGTGAATTTACAGGGTCGACTGAAGCTTTCTTT.

The chain has TRBV28 and TRBJ1-2; D is perhaps TRBD1 (5 bases). CDR1 is MDHEN, CDR2 SYDVKM, per germline. Trimming cost V 4 bases and J 2 bases, with 11 bases left between them. The length of the CDR3 is 14 residues. CDR3 in DNA: TGTGCCAGCAGTTCTCCGACAGAAAACTATGGCTACACCTTC. Its translation: CASSSPTENYGYTF.

V is TRBV4-1 and J is TRBJ2-3; D is undetermined. CDR3 length: 11 amino acids. The germline gives CDR1 MGHRA, CDR2 YSYEKL. V dropped 1 base and J dropped 4 bases, with 0 bases sitting between them. This chain's CDR3 is CASSQADTQYF. In DNA form, the CDR3 reads TGCGCCAGCAGCCAAGCAGATACGCAGTATTTT.

The chain combines TRBV19 with TRBJ2-4; D possibly matches TRBD1 or TRBD2 (5 bases each). Trimming took off 6 bases at V and 0 bases at J, with 12 bases between the two ends. This CDR3 contains 15 residues. Germline-derived CDR1 and CDR2 are LNHDA and SQIVND (reference sequence). CDR3 amino acids: CASSLGDRAKNIQYF. As DNA, the CDR3 is TGTGCCAGTAGCCTGGGGGATAGAGCCAAAAACATTCAGTACTTC.

The rearrangement uses TRBV6-5 and TRBJ1-2, with TRBD1 identical over 7 bases. V lost 0 bases, J lost 3 bases, and 4 bases stayed unmatched. The CDR3 totals 15 residues. The germline V gene encodes CDR1 MNHEY and CDR2 SVGAGI. CDR3 in amino acids: CASSYSSTGDYGYTF. The DNA for the CDR3 is TGTGCCAGCAGTTACTCCTCCACAGGGGACTATGGCTACACCTTC.

The chain uses TRBV6-6 and TRBJ2-5; D remains unclear. This CDR3 has 12 amino acids. The V and J ends lost 8 bases and 3 bases respectively, with 10 bases between them. Per the germline V gene, CDR1 is MNHNY and CDR2 is SVGAGI (reference sequence). CDR3 bases: TGTGCCAGCCGCGCGGCAGAAGAGACCCAGTACTTC. Its protein is CASRAAEETQYF.

The J gene is TRBJ2-1, the V gene TRBV15, with D uncertain. This CDR3 is built from 15 residues. Germline CDR1 is LNHNV and CDR2 is YYDKDF (reference sequence). Trimming left V 2 bases short and J 4 bases short, with 12 bases between. The CDR3 region is CATSRTDGPYNEQFF. CDR3 in DNA: TGTGCCACCAGCAGAACGGACGGACCATACAATGAGCAGTTCTTC.

The V gene is TRBV5-1, the J gene TRBJ1-2; TRBD1 matches at 7 bases. V lost 4 bases to trimming and J lost 4 bases; unmatched junction nucleotides: 10. The germline V gene encodes CDR1 SGHRS and CDR2 YFSETQ. There are 15 residues in the CDR3. CDR3 sequence (DNA): TGCGCCAGCAGCCCGATACCGGGACAGTTCTATGGCTACACCTTC. Its translation is CASSPIPGQFYGYTF. The full variable domain, its missing parts supplied by reference TRBV5-1 and TRBJ1-2, is KAGVTQTPRYLIKTRGQQVTLSCSPISGHRSVSWYQQTPGQGLQFLFEYFSETQRNKGNFPGRFSGRQFSNSRSEMNVSTLELGDSALYLCASSPIPGQFYGYTFGSGTRLTVV.

The chain couples TRBV6-5 to TRBJ2-4, with D possibly matching TRBD1 (5 bases). Germline V lookup: CDR1 MNHEY, CDR2 SVGAGI. CDR3 size: 11 residues. Trimming stripped 5 bases from V and 7 bases from J, with 6 bases between. The CDR3 bases are TGTGCCAGCAGTCGACAGAACATTCAGTACTTC. It translates to CASSRQNIQYF.

The chain joins TRBV3-1 (or the pseudogene TRBV3-2) to TRBJ1-2; no firm D call. Germline CDR1 LGHDT, CDR2 YNNKEL (reference sequence). Trimming took 1 base from V and 4 from J, leaving 10 bases between them. The CDR3 consists of 14 residues. CDR3 sequence (DNA): TGTGCCAGCAGCCAAGTTGGCAGGTTCTATGGCTACACCTTC. Translation gives CASSQVGRFYGYTF.

The CDR3: CASSFSSYEQYF. CDR3 nucleotides: TGTGCCAGCAGTTTTTCTTCCTACGAGCAGTACTTC. The chain employs TRBV6-2 or TRBV6-3 and TRBJ2-7; D unclear. Trimming shortened V by 4 bases and J by 1 base, and 5 bases separated the two germline ends. The CDR3 is made up of 12 amino acids. Germline CDR1 is MNHEY and CDR2 is SVGEGT.

The chain combines TRBV7-6 with TRBJ1-6; the D gene is possibly TRBD1 (5 bases). The CDR3 totals 16 residues. Trimming left V 1 base short and J 6 bases short, with 13 bases between. The V gene's germline CDR1 is SGHVS and CDR2 FNYEAQ. CDR3 loop: CASSLGPGFVNSPLHF. CDR3 DNA sequence: TGTGCCAGCAGCTTAGGGCCAGGGTTTGTTAATTCACCCCTCCACTTT.

This rearrangement joins TRBV5-6 to TRBJ2-7, with D unresolved. The V and J ends lost 0 bases and 0 bases respectively, with 10 bases between them. The CDR3 runs 15 residues. Germline values: CDR1 SGHDT, CDR2 YYEEEE. In DNA form, the CDR3 reads TGTGCCAGCAGCTTGGGTCCCGGCTCCTCCTACGAGCAGTACTTC. Amino acids: CASSLGPGSSYEQYF.

V is TRBV6-1 and J is TRBJ1-1; D uncertain. The germline V and J ends were trimmed by 1 base and 5 bases, with 11 bases remaining between them. Germline values: CDR1 MNHNS, CDR2 SASEGT. This CDR3 is 14 amino acids long. The CDR3 here is CASSEVNSRTEAFF. The CDR3 DNA reads TGTGCCAGCAGTGAAGTTAACAGTCGGACTGAAGCTTTCTTT.